The T cell receptor (beta chain) under discussion was sequenced for a study of shared clonotypes between healthy human individuals. Naive-designated CD8 cells lacked CD45RO, were positively enriched for CCR7, and omitted terminally differentiated effector memory CD45RA+ cells. Findings and limits, study-wide: Compared with clonotypes that all four donors shared, non-shared clonotypes had lower generation probabilities. Donors were few, which limited the genetic and exposure-history diversity represented.

On this clone: Antigen specificity is unknown.

The CDR3 runs to 16 residues. The ends were cut back, 5 bases at V and 4 bases at J, with 15 bases in the middle. CDR1 is SGHVS, CDR2 FQNEAQ, per germline. Genomic DNA (from each subset) was split evenly across several immunoSEQ plates. Clones were read by immunoSEQ multiplex PCR, and TCRdb kept only the in-frame ones, dropping some. The data contain about 550,000 clones, about 95% of them singletons. The chain combines TRBV7-8 with TRBJ1-6; tentatively, D is TRBD1 (6 bases). Sample: naive CD8+ T cells sorted from blood. The clonotype comes from a woman aged 30 to 39 in good health. CDR3 residues: CASSEHRTVYNSPLHF. The CDR3 region has the DNA TGTGCCAGCAGCGAACATCGGACAGTTTATAATTCACCCCTCCACTTT. Full variable domain (missing parts from reference TRBV7-8 and TRBJ1-6): GAGVSQSPRYKVAKRGQDVALRCDPISGHVSLFWYQQALGQGPEFLTYFQNEAQLDKSGLPSDRFFAERPEGSVSTLKIQRTQQEDSAVYLCASSEHRTVYNSPLHFGNGTRLTVT.